The 5 T cell receptor beta chains in this list originate from one sample, sequenced in a study of blood T cell repertoires in COVID-19. Produced via immunoSEQ multiplex PCR; TCRdb's table is partial and in-frame only. This table has about 260,000 clones, approximately 84% appearing once. Sequenced: peripheral blood. The receptors derive from an elderly woman with acute or convalescent COVID-19.

J is TRBJ2-7 and V is TRBV11-2; D is unresolved. The germline V and J ends were trimmed by 3 bases and 2 bases, with 11 bases remaining between them. The CDR3 is 14 residues long. CDR1 is SGHAT and CDR2 is FQNNGV in the germline V gene. As DNA, the CDR3 is TGTGCCAGCAGCTTCCGGCGGCCGACCTACGAGCAGTACTTC. Translation: CASSFRRPTYEQYF.

The gene calls are TRBV28 and TRBJ1-1; 8 nucleotides agree with TRBD1. This CDR3 comprises 13 residues. J lost 9 bases, V lost 10 bases, and 13 bases had no gene match. In germline, CDR1 is MDHEN, CDR2 SYDVKM. The CDR3 DNA follows: TGTGCCATCTCCCCCTCCACCAGGGGGCAAGCTTTCTTT. Translating it yields CAISPSTRGQAFF. The full variable domain, in which reference TRBV28 and TRBJ1-1 provide the parts outside the CDR3, is DVKVTQSSRYLVKRTGEKVFLECVQDMDHENMFWYRQDPGLGLRLIYFSYDVKMKEKGDIPEGYSVSREKKERFSLILESASTNQTSMYLCAISPSTRGQAFFGQGTRLTVV.

This rearrangement joins TRBV6-6 to TRBJ2-1; D call uncertain. Trimming left V 2 bases short and J 7 bases short, with 9 bases between. This CDR3 contains 13 residues. Germline CDR1 MNHNY, CDR2 SVGAGI (reference sequence). The CDR3 region has the DNA TGTGCCAGCAGTTACCAGGCAGGTAATGAGCAGTTCTTC. Encoded protein: CASSYQAGNEQFF.

The chain uses TRBV2 and TRBJ2-7; 11 bases are a match to TRBD2. Germline V CDR1 and CDR2: SNHLY, FYNNEI. Trimming removed 6 bases from V and 6 bases from J; junction bases left unmatched: 10. The CDR3 totals 15 residues. CDR3 protein: CASSRTSGYPLEQYF. In DNA, the CDR3 is TGTGCCAGCAGCAGGACTAGCGGGTACCCCCTCGAGCAGTACTTC.

This chain links TRBV6-5 with TRBJ2-1, with 12 positions matching TRBD1. CDR3 length equals 13 residues. V lost 4 bases to trimming and J lost 8 bases; unmatched junction nucleotides: 0. CDR1 is MNHEY, CDR2 SVGAGI, per germline. Here the CDR3 DNA reads TGTGCCAGCAGTTGGGACAGGGGGCATGAGCAGTTCTTC. Translated, it gives CASSWDRGHEQFF.